This record looks at one T cell receptor (beta chain) sequence and its context. Germline CDR1 reads SGHVS; CDR2 reads FNYEAQ. Trimming cost V 1 base and J 5 bases, with 11 bases left between them. The CDR3 totals 14 residues. Authors' processing steps: Estimation of nucleated cell counts relied on the amplification of reference gene primers. Measured with immunoSEQ multiplex PCR; TCRdb has only the in-frame clones, and not every one. From that table come the V and J calls and clone size; the DNA was used to work out D and trimming. The repertoire holds over 100,000 clones, with roughly 88% as singletons. The data were taken from a study of blood T cell repertoires in COVID-19. Turning to the study itself: Collection of acute and convalescent COVID-19 samples took place in the United States, Italy and Spain. PBMCs, B-cell-depleted T cells, or T cells provided the cDNA or gDNA that made up the material.

What was sequenced was peripheral blood. The TCR comes from a man aged 50 to 59 with acute or convalescent COVID-19. This chain joins TRBV7-6 and TRBJ1-1; maybe TRBD1 (6 bases). DNA for the CDR3: TGTGCCAGCAGCTTAGACAGGGACGGAACTGAAGCTTTCTTT. It encodes CASSLDRDGTEAFF.